Below are 14 T cell receptor beta chains sequenced from a single sample in a study of T-cell reconstitution after alpha-beta-depleted transplantation in children. Unique molecular identifiers were used to barcode this TCRbeta library. One entry per CDR3 protein, called by TCRdb with MiXCR from the PCR reads. The table shows fewer than 35,000 distinct CDR3 sequences, with 5% to 7% occurring only once. The sample here was PBMCs, mostly from graft donor cells, taken 180 days after TCRalphabeta/CD19-depleted stem cell transplant. Receptors originate from a male patient between 10 and 17 years old who had a stem cell transplant for acute myeloid leukemia, so the T cells may come from the graft donor.

This clonotype was observed at least ten times. V and J are TRBV5-1 and TRBJ1-6; perhaps TRBD1 as D (6 bases). In germline, CDR1 is SGHRS, CDR2 YFSETQ. The V end lost 7 bases, the J end lost 3 bases, and 14 bases lay between the germline ends. CDR3 size: 15 residues. The CDR3 nucleotides read TGCGCCAGCGCCGAACAGGGAAGCTATAATTCACCCCTCCACTTT. This encodes CASAEQGSYNSPLHF.

This chain joins TRBV6-2 or TRBV6-3 and TRBJ2-7; D gene uncertain. The CDR3 has 13 amino acids. Germline-derived CDR1 and CDR2 are MNHEY and SVGEGT. The V end was cut by 3 bases, the J end by 0 bases, with 6 bases between. The CDR3 DNA is TGTGCCAGCAGTTATCCCGGCTCCTACGAGCAGTACTTC. As protein: CASSYPGSYEQYF.

In this sample, this clonotype turned up many times. The J gene is TRBJ1-6, the V gene TRBV6-1; D not resolved. Per the germline V gene, CDR1 is MNHNS and CDR2 is SASEGT. There are 16 residues in the CDR3. Trimming left V 1 base short and J 8 bases short, with 15 bases between. CDR3 amino acids: CASSEGNVQAYSPLHF. CDR3 bases: TGTGCCAGCAGTGAAGGGAATGTGCAGGCTTATTCACCCCTCCACTTT.

There are many counts of this clonotype. The J gene is TRBJ2-1, the V gene TRBV9, with D tentatively TRBD1 (6 bases). The CDR3 contains 17 residues. With 0 bases removed from V and 7 bases from J, the gap between germline ends came to 20 bases. From germline, CDR1 is SGDLS and CDR2 YYNGEE. The CDR3 nucleotides read TGTGCCAGCAGCGTAGCTGAGACAGGCATCTTGGGAAATGAGCAGTTCTTC. Translation: CASSVAETGILGNEQFF.

This clonotype was seen repeatedly, ten times or more. V usage is TRBV18 and J usage is TRBJ2-1; either TRBD1 or TRBD2 may supply D (6 bases each). Per the germline V gene, CDR1 is KGHSH and CDR2 is LQKENI. Trimming took 6 bases from V and 10 from J, leaving 22 bases between them. This CDR3 has 15 amino acids. CDR3 in amino acids: CASSRGMDSLEEQFF. The CDR3 nucleotides are TGTGCCAGCTCTCGCGGGATGGACAGTCTGGAAGAGCAGTTCTTC.

This clonotype was seen many times. J is TRBJ1-2 and V is TRBV6-6; the D gene is possibly TRBD1 (5 bases). Between the trimmed V and J ends, which lost 5 bases and 13 bases, there was a span of 17 bases. This CDR3 has 12 residues. The V gene's germline CDR1 is MNHNY and CDR2 SVGAGI (reference sequence). The CDR3 loop is CASSTTGGTCTF. The DNA of the CDR3 is TGTGCCAGCAGTACCACAGGCGGGACCTGCACCTTC.

There are a few counts of this clonotype. The CDR3 nucleotides are TGTGCCAGCTCATGGCAGGGTGTGCTAACCAAAAACATTCAGTACTTC. Encoded protein: CASSWQGVLTKNIQYF. J is TRBJ2-4 and V is TRBV18, with D possibly being TRBD1 (5 bases). Germline V gene sequence: CDR1 KGHSH, CDR2 LQKENI. CDR3 length: 16 amino acids. V was trimmed by 5 bases and J by 2 bases, leaving 16 bases between them.

This clonotype was recorded many times. V and J are TRBV12-3 or TRBV12-4 and TRBJ2-3, with 10 bases aligning to TRBD2. CDR3 length: 15 amino acids. V shed 6 bases, J shed 1 base, and the junction held 4 bases outside the gene matches. CDR3 sequence: CASSLTSGGTDTQYF. In DNA, the CDR3 is TGTGCCAGCAGCCTAACTAGCGGGGGCACAGATACGCAGTATTTT.

This clonotype was recorded at least ten times. The chain couples TRBV28 to TRBJ1-5; possibly TRBD1 for D (5 bases). Germline V gene lookup returns CDR1 MDHEN and CDR2 SYDVKM. The CDR3 sequence is 15 residues long. V shed 1 base and J shed 3 bases, with 10 bases lying between them. The CDR3: CASSLSGVHNQPQHF. CDR3 coding DNA: TGTGCCAGCAGTTTATCGGGGGTGCACAATCAGCCCCAGCATTTT.

This clonotype was picked up many times. The genes are TRBV9 and TRBJ1-1, with no clear D. The CDR3 has 15 residues. V lost 3 bases, J lost 5 bases, and 17 bases lay in between. Germline CDR1 is SGDLS and CDR2 is YYNGEE. The CDR3 region is CASSESSGRWTEAFF. The CDR3 region has the DNA TGTGCCAGCAGCGAGTCCTCTGGTCGGTGGACTGAAGCTTTCTTT.

This clonotype occurred many times. V gene TRBV30 combines with J gene TRBJ2-1; maybe TRBD2 (7 bases). CDR3 length equals 18 residues. Trimming cost V 3 bases and J 3 bases, with 24 bases left between them. The germline CDR1 and CDR2 sequences are GTSNPN and SVGIG (reference sequence). For the CDR3, the DNA is TGTGCCTGGAGGGGGGCCCAGGCGGGGAGGGTGGGCTACAATGAGCAGTTCTTC. Translated: CAWRGAQAGRVGYNEQFF.

This clonotype was counted many times. For the CDR3, the DNA is TGTGCCAGCAGTTACCCCTCGGGACTAGCGGGAGCGGGGACAGATACGCAGTATTTT. This gives the protein CASSYPSGLAGAGTDTQYF. The chain recombines TRBV6-2 or TRBV6-3 with TRBJ2-3; 14 positions match TRBD2. The germline CDR1 and CDR2 sequences are MNHEY and SVGEGT. CDR3 length equals 19 residues. Trimming cost V 2 bases and J 3 bases; bases outside gene matches: 10.

This clonotype was found once. The V gene is TRBV7-9, the J gene TRBJ2-1; D is unresolved. Germline CDR1 is SEHNR and CDR2 is FQNEAQ (reference sequence). Trimming cost V 1 base and J 6 bases, with 10 bases left between them. CDR3 length: 14 residues. CDR3 DNA: TGTGCCAGCAGCTTAGATTGGACGGGCAATGAGCAGTTCTTC. Amino acid sequence: CASSLDWTGNEQFF.

In its sample, this clonotype was seen many times. The CDR3 DNA sequence: TGTGCCAGCAGCCAGGCCAGGGGTAGCTCCTACAATGAGCAGTTCTTC. It yields the protein CASSQARGSSYNEQFF. The chain is built from TRBV4-2 and TRBJ2-1; perhaps TRBD1 as D (6 bases). This CDR3 contains 16 residues. V was clipped by 3 bases and J by 0 bases, with 12 bases between them. The V gene's germline CDR1 is LGHNA and CDR2 YNFKEQ.